This TCR beta chain derives from a study of T cells expressing NK-cell markers. Overall study context: The study sequenced eight donors, seven HCMV-seropositive and one seronegative.

Germline V gene data show CDR1 as SGHTA and CDR2 as FQGNSA. The length of the CDR3 is 15 residues. For each CDR3 protein, TCRdb gives one entry from its re-call of the 5' RACE reads, without DNA. The sample table includes fewer than 550,000 distinct CDR3 sequences. The TCR sequence derives from a woman between 45 and 60 years old in good health. This chain uses TRBV7-2 with TRBJ1-4; TCRdb calls TRBD1, which cannot be checked without DNA. The material sequenced was blood T cells: a sorted CD56 or NKG2C T cell subset, CD4+ or CD8+ T cells, or bulk PBMC T cells (not recorded which). CDR3 in amino acids: CASSLGGRAEEKLFF.